This T cell receptor (beta chain) was sequenced in a study of blood T cell repertoires in COVID-19. Study-wide context: The samples span acute and convalescent COVID-19 from the United States, Italy and Spain.

Produced via immunoSEQ multiplex PCR; TCRdb's table is partial and in-frame only. This sample has more than 200,000 clones, with over 70% found just once. With 5 bases clipped from V and 11 bases from J, the junction kept 8 bases outside the gene matches. This CDR3 is built from 13 residues. The germline V gene has CDR1 MNHEY and CDR2 SVGAGI. J is TRBJ1-5 and V is TRBV6-5, with TRBD1 identical over 8 bases. Sample: peripheral blood. The TCR comes from a woman in her fifties or sixties with acute or convalescent COVID-19. CDR3 region: CASSPTGERTQHF. The DNA of the CDR3 is TGTGCCAGCAGTCCGACAGGGGAAAGGACCCAGCATTTT.